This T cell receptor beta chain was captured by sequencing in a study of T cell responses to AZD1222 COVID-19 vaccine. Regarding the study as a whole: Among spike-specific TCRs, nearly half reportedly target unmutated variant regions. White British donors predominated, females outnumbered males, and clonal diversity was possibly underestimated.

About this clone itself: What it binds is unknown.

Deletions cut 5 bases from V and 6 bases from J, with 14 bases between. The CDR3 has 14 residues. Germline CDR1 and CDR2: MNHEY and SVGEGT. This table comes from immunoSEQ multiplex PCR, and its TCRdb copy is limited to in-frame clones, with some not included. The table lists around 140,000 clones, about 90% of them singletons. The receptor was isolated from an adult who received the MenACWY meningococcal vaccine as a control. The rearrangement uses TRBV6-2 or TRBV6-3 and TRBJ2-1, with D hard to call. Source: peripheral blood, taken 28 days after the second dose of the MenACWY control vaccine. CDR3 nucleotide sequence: TGTGCCAGCAGTCCAGACGTGGTCCTCAATGAGCAGTTCTTC. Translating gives CASSPDVVLNEQFF.